The entry below describes one T cell receptor beta chain. What it recognizes is unknown. The V gene end was trimmed by 6 bases and the J gene end by 6 bases; junction bases not matched to a gene: 5. This CDR3 has 14 residues. Germline V gene sequence: CDR1 SEHNR, CDR2 FQNEAQ (reference sequence). This sample was taken from a study of shared clonotypes between healthy human individuals. The study's findings and limits: Estimated richness was generally greater in naive than memory subsets. The naive CD4 repertoires of several donors were compared, and about 5% of clonotypes were shared.

Assay used: immunoSEQ multiplex PCR; TCRdb lists only in-frame clones, some missing. The table has fewer than 1.4 million clones, about four fifths seen once. Source material: memory CD4+ T cells from PBMCs. Subset described: CD45RA-negative fraction. The origin of this receptor is a man aged 18 to 30 in good health. Some clones in this sample may be carry-over from other donors' samples. The chain combines TRBV7-9 with TRBJ2-2, with TRBD2 matching 9 bases. The CDR3 protein is CASRGLAYPGELFF. The CDR3 bases are TGTGCCAGCAGGGGACTAGCTTATCCCGGGGAGCTGTTTTTT.